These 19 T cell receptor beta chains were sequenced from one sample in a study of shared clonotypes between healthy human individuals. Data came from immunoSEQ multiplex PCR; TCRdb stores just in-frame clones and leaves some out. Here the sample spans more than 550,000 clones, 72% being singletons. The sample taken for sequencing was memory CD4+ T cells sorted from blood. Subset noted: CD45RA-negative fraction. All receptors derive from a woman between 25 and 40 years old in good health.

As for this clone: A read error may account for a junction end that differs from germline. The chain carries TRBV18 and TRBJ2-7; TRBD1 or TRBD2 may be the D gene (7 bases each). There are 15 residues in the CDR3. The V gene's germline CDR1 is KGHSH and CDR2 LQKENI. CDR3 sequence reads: CASSPQGLAEGGRHF. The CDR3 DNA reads TGTGCCAGCTCACCACAAGGCCTAGCGGAAGGGGGCAGGCACTTC.

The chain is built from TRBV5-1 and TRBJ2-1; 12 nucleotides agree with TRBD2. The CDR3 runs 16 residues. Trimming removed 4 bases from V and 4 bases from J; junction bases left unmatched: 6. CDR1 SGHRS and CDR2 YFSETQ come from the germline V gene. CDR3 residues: CASSIGTSGLYNEQFF. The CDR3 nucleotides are TGCGCCAGCAGCATAGGGACTAGCGGGTTATACAATGAGCAGTTCTTC.

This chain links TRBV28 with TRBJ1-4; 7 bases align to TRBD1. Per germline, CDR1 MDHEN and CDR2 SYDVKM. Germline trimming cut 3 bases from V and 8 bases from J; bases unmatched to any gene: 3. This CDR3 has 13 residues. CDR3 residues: CASSFPDREKLFF. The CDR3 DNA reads TGTGCCAGCAGTTTCCCGGACAGGGAAAAACTGTTTTTT. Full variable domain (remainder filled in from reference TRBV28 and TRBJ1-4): DVKVTQSSRYLVKRTGEKVFLECVQDMDHENMFWYRQDPGLGLRLIYFSYDVKMKEKGDIPEGYSVSREKKERFSLILESASTNQTSMYLCASSFPDREKLFFGSGTQLSVL.

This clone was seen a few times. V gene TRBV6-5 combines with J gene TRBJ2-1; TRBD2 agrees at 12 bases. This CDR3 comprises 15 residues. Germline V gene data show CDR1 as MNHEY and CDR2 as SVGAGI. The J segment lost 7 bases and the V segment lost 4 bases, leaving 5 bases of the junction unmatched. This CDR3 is CASSSSLAGGNEQFF. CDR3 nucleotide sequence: TGTGCCAGCAGTTCTAGCCTAGCGGGAGGGAATGAGCAGTTCTTC.

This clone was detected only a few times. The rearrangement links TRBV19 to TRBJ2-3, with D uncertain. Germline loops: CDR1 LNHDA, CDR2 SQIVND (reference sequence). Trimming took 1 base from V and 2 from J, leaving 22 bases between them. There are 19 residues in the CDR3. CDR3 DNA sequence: TGTGCCAGTAGTATAGGAGGCAGCCCTTATTCGATTCTCACAGATACGCAGTATTTT. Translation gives CASSIGGSPYSILTDTQYF.

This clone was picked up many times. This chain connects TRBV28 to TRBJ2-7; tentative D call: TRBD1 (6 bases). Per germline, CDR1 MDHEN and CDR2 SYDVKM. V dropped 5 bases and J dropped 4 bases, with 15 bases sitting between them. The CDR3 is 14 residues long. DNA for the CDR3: TGTGCCAGCAGTCCGGTCAGGGGCGGGTACGAGCAGTACTTC. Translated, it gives CASSPVRGGYEQYF.

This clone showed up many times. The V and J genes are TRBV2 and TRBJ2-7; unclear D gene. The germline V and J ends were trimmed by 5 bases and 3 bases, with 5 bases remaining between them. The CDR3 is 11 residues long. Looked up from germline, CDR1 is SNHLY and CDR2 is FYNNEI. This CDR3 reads CASSLVYEQYF. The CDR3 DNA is TGTGCCAGCAGTCTAGTCTACGAGCAGTACTTC.

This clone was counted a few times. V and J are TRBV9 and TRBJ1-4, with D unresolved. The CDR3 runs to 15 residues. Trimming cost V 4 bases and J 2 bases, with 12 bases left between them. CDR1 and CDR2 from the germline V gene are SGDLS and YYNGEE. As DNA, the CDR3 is TGTGCCAGCAGCCCCAGTTGGGTCACTAATGAAAAACTGTTTTTT. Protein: CASSPSWVTNEKLFF.

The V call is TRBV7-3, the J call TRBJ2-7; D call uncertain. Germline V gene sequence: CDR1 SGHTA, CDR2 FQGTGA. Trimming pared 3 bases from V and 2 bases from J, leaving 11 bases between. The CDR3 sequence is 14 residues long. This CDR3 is CASSFPTGPYEQYF. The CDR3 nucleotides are TGTGCCAGCAGCTTCCCGACTGGCCCCTACGAGCAGTACTTC.

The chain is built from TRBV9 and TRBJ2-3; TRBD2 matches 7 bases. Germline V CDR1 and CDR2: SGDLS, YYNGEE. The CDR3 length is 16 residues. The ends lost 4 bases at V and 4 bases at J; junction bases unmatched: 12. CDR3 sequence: CASSPQVTGGSDTQYF. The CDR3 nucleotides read TGTGCCAGCAGCCCACAAGTGACGGGAGGATCAGATACGCAGTATTTT.

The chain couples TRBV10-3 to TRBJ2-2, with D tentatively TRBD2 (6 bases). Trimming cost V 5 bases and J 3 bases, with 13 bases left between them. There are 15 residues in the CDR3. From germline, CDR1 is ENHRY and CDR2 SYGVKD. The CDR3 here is CAISRLVSDTGELFF. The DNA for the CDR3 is TGTGCCATCAGTCGACTAGTCTCAGACACCGGGGAGCTGTTTTTT.

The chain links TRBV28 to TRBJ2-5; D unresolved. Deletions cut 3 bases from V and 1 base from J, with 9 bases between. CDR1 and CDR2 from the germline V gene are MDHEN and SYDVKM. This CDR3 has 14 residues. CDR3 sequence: CASSFQSTQETQYF. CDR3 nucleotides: TGTGCCAGCAGTTTCCAATCAACCCAAGAGACCCAGTACTTC.

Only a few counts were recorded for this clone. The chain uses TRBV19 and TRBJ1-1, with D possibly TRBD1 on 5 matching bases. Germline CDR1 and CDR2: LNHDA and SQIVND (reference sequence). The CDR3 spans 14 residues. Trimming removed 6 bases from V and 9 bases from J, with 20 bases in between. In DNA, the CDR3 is TGTGCCAGTAGAAAGGGGACGGTTGAATCGAAAGCTTTCTTT. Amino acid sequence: CASRKGTVESKAFF.

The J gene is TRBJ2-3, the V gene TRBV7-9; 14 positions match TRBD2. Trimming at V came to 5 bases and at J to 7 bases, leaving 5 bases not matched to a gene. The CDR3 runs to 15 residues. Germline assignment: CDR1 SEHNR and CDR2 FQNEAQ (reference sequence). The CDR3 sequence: CASSIGLAGGNTQYF. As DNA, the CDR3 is TGTGCCAGCAGCATCGGACTAGCGGGAGGAAATACGCAGTATTTT. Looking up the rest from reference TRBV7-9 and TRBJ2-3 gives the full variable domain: DTGVSQNPRHKITKRGQNVTFRCDPISEHNRLYWYRQTLGQGPEFLTYFQNEAQLEKSRLLSDRFSAERPKGSFSTLEIQRTEQGDSAMYLCASSIGLAGGNTQYFGPGTRLTVL.

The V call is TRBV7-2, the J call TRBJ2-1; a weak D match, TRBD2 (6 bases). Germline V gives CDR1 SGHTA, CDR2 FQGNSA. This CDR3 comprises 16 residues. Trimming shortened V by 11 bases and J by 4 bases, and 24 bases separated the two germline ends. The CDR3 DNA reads TGTGCCCTGATGACGGGGGTGCGGGGCCATTACAATGAGCAGTTCTTC. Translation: CALMTGVRGHYNEQFF.

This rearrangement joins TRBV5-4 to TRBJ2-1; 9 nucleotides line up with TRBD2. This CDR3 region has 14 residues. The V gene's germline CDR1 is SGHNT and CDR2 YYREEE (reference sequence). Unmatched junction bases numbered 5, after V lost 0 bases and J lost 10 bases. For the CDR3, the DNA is TGTGCCAGCAGCTTGGATCCTAGCGGGGTAGAGCAGTTCTTC. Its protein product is CASSLDPSGVEQFF.

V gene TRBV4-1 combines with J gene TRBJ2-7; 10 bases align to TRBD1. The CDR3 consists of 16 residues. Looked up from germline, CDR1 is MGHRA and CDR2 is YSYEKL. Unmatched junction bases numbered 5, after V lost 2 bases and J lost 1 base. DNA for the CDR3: TGCGCCAGCAGCCAAACGCCGGGACAGGGGTCCTACGAGCAGTACTTC. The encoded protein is CASSQTPGQGSYEQYF.

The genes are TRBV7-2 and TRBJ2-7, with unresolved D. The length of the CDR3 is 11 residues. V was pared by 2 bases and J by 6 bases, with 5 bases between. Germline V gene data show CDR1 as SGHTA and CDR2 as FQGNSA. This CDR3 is CASSLFGEQYF. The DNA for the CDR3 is TGTGCCAGCAGCTTATTCGGCGAGCAGTACTTC.

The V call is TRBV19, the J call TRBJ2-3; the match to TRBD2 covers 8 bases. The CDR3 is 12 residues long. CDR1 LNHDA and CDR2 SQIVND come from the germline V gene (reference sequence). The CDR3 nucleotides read TGTGCGGTAGCGGGAAGCACAGATACGCAGTATTTT. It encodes CAVAGSTDTQYF.